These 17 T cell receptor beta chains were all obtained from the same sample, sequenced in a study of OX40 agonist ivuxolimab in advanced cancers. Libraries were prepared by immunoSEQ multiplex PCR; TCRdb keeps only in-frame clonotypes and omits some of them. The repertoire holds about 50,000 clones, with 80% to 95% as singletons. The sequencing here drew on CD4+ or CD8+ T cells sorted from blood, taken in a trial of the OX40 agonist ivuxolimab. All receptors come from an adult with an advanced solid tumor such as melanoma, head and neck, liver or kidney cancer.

The CDR3 coding sequence is TGCAGCGTTGAAGGTCAGGCCATAGGGGAGCAGTTCTTC. This gives the protein CSVEGQAIGEQFF. This chain connects TRBV29-1 to TRBJ2-1; D is unclear. The germline V and J ends were trimmed by 1 base and 10 bases, with 14 bases remaining between them. There are 13 residues in the CDR3. Germline V gives CDR1 SQVTM, CDR2 ANQGSEA.

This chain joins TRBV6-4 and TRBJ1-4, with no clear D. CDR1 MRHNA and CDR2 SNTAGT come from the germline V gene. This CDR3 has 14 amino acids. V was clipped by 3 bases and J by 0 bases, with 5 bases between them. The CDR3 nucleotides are TGTGCCAGCAGTGAGAGGCCAACTAATGAAAAACTGTTTTTT. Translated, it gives CASSERPTNEKLFF.

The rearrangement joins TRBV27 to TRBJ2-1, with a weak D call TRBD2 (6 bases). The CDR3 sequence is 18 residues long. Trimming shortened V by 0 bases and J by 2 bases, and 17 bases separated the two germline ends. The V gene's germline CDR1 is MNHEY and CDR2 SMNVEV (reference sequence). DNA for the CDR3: TGTGCCAGCAGTTTATCCCCCCCGTCCGGGGGTCCCTACAATGAGCAGTTCTTC. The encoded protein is CASSLSPPSGGPYNEQFF.

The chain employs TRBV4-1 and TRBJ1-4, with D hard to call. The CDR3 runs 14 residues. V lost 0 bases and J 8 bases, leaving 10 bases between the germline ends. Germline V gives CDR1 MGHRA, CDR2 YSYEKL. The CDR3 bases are TGCGCCAGCAGCCAAGATCTGGCCAGAGAAAAACTGTTTTTT. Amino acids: CASSQDLAREKLFF.

The CDR3 DNA sequence: TGTGCCAGTAGTTGGGCTAGCGGTGGAGAAAGCTCCTACAATGAGCAGTTCTTC. This codes for CASSWASGGESSYNEQFF. The chain recombines TRBV19 with TRBJ2-1, with 7 nucleotides matching TRBD2. There are 18 residues in the CDR3. Germline V CDR1 and CDR2: LNHDA, SQIVND (reference sequence). V shed 5 bases and J 0 bases; nucleotides not matched to a gene: 13.

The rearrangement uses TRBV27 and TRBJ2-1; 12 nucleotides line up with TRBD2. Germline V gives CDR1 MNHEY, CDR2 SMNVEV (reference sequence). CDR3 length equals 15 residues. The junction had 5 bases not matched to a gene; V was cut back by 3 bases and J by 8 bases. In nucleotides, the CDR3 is TGTGCCAGCAGTTTCACTAGCGGGGGGAGGGATGAGCAGTTCTTC. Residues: CASSFTSGGRDEQFF.

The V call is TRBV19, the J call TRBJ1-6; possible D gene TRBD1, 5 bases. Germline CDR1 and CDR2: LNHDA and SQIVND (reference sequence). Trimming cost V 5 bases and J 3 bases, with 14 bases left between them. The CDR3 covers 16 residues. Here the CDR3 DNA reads TGTGCCAGTAGTGCACAACAGGAAAACTATAATTCACCCCTCCACTTT. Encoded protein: CASSAQQENYNSPLHF.

The CDR3 DNA reads TGTGCCAGCACCCCGGGCCAGTGGGCTGAAGCTTTCTTT. This encodes CASTPGQWAEAFF. The chain combines TRBV13 with TRBJ1-1; D uncertain. Germline CDR1 PRHDT, CDR2 FYEKMQ (reference sequence). This CDR3 comprises 13 residues. V lost 7 bases and J 6 bases, leaving 15 bases between the germline ends.

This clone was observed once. This chain's CDR3 is CASSLVDRGSYNEQFF. Here the CDR3 DNA reads TGTGCCAGCAGCTTAGTCGACAGGGGATCCTACAATGAGCAGTTCTTC. V usage is TRBV7-6 and J usage is TRBJ2-1; 8 nucleotides line up with TRBD1. Germline lookup yields CDR1 SGHVS and CDR2 FNYEAQ. V lost 1 base to trimming and J lost 1 base; unmatched junction nucleotides: 3. The CDR3 covers 16 residues.

CDR3 protein: CASSLGLAGVSTDTQYF. In nucleotides, the CDR3 is TGTGCCAGCAGCTTGGGACTAGCGGGCGTAAGCACAGATACGCAGTATTTT. This chain connects TRBV5-4 to TRBJ2-3; 10 bases are shared with TRBD2. The CDR3 length is 17 residues. Germline assignment: CDR1 SGHNT and CDR2 YYREEE (reference sequence). Germline trimming cut 0 bases from V and 0 bases from J; bases unmatched to any gene: 4.

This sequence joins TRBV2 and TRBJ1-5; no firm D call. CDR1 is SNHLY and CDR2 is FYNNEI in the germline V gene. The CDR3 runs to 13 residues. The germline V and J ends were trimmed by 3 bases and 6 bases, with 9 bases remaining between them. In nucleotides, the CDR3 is TGTGCCAGCAGTGAGGGAGGGATTCAGCCCCAGCATTTT. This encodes CASSEGGIQPQHF.

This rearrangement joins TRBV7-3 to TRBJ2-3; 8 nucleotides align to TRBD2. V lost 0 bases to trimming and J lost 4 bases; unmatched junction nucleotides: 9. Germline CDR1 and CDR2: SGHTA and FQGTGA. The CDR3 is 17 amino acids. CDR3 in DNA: TGTGCCAGCAGCTTAACTCTACGGGGGGGCGTTCCAGATACGCAGTATTTT. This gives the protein CASSLTLRGGVPDTQYF.

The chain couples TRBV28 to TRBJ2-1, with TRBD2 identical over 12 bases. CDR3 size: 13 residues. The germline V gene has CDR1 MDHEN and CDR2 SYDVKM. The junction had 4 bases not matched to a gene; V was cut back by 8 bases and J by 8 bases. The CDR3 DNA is TGTGCCAGCGGGCTAGCGGGGGGGGATGAGCAGTTCTTC. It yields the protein CASGLAGGDEQFF.

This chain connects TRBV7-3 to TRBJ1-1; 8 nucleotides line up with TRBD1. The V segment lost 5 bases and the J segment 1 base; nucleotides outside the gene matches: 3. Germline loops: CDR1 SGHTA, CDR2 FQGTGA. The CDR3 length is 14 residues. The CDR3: CASSPGQGNTEAFF. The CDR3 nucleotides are TGTGCCAGCAGCCCCGGACAGGGGAACACTGAAGCTTTCTTT.

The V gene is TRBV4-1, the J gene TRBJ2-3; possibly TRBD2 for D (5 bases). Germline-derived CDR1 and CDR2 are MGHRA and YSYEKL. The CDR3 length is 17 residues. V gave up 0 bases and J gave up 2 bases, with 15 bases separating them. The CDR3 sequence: CASSQDHPLAVTDTQYF. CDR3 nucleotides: TGCGCCAGCAGCCAAGATCATCCCCTAGCAGTCACAGATACGCAGTATTTT.

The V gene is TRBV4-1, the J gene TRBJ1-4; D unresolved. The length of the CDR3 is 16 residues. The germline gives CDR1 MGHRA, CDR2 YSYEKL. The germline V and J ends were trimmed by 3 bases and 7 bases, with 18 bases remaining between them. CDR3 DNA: TGCGCCAGCAGCCATCCCCCCCTTGTTTTAGGTGAAAAACTGTTTTTT. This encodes CASSHPPLVLGEKLFF.

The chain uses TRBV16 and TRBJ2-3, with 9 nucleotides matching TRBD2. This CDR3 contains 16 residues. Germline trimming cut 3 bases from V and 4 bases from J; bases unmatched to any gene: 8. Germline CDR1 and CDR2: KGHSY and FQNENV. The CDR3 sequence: CASSQRGLAKADTQYF. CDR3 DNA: TGTGCCAGCAGCCAGCGAGGACTAGCGAAGGCAGATACGCAGTATTTT.